The rows below give T cell receptor beta chains drawn from one sample of a study of blood T cell repertoires in COVID-19. Repertoires were generated with immunoSEQ multiplex PCR, while TCRdb's copy carries only in-frame clones and drops some. The table lists about 110,000 clones, about four fifths of them singletons. Sequenced sample: peripheral blood. The receptors shown here come from a woman between 65 and 79 years old with acute or convalescent COVID-19. Both conserved end residues are part of each CDR3. Each record gives: CDR3 protein, CDR3 DNA, clone size, V gene, D gene, J gene. The D gene is left open where the match is weak. The size entry is marked missing in some rows and otherwise reads once, few, many or a size class.

CASSAGSGIQYF TGTGCCAGCAGCGCAGGGTCGGGCATTCAGTACTTC . TRBV7-9 . TRBJ2-4
CASSQDRGLAGFVNEQFF TGTGCCAGCAGCCAAGATCGGGGACTAGCGGGTTTCGTGAATGAGCAGTTCTTC . TRBV4-2 TRBD2 TRBJ2-1
CASSGQGGNEKLFF TGTGCCAGCAGCGGACAGGGGGGGAATGAAAAACTGTTTTTT . TRBV5-4 TRBD1 TRBJ1-4
CASRPNQGWTGELFF TGTGCCAGCCGCCCGAACCAGGGGTGGACCGGGGAGCTGTTTTTT few TRBV19 . TRBJ2-2
CASSLAGGKTQYF TGTGCCAGCAGCTTGGCGGGAGGGAAGACCCAGTACTTC . TRBV5-8 TRBD2 TRBJ2-5
CASSSSTGSNSPLHF TGTGCCAGCAGTTCATCGACAGGGAGTAATTCACCCCTCCACTTT . TRBV28 TRBD1 TRBJ1-6
CASSLQGTEAFF TGTGCCAGCAGTTTACAGGGAACTGAAGCTTTCTTT . TRBV28 . TRBJ1-1
CASSQDFPPGQGGSNQPQHF TGCGCCAGCAGCCAAGATTTCCCCCCCGGGCAGGGAGGTAGCAATCAGCCCCAGCATTTT . TRBV4-1 . TRBJ1-5
CASLPWTGFYGYTF TGTGCCAGCCTCCCCTGGACAGGGTTCTATGGCTACACCTTC . TRBV6-5 TRBD1 TRBJ1-2
CASSFGGQLSGNTIYF TGTGCCAGCAGCTTCGGGGGGCAACTCTCTGGAAACACCATATATTTT once TRBV3-1/TRBV3-2 . TRBJ1-3
CASSLTTGSPEAFF TGCGCCAGCAGCTTAACTACAGGGTCCCCTGAAGCTTTCTTT . TRBV5-1 . TRBJ1-1
CASSYEGRQPQHF TGTGCCAGCAGTTATGAGGGGAGGCAGCCCCAGCATTTT . TRBV6-6 . TRBJ1-5
CASSLAAGGHPYEQYF TGTGCCAGCAGCTTAGCAGCGGGAGGACACCCCTACGAGCAGTACTTC once TRBV7-6 TRBD2 TRBJ2-7
CASSLQGGDTEAFF TGCGCCAGCAGCTTGCAGGGAGGGGACACTGAAGCTTTCTTT . TRBV5-1 . TRBJ1-1
CASSNWTGGLGKLFF TGTGCCAGTAGTAACTGGACAGGGGGACTGGGAAAACTGTTTTTT . TRBV19 TRBD1 TRBJ1-4
CASSVGLVRYTGELFF TGTGCCAGCAGCGTAGGGCTAGTGAGATACACCGGGGAGCTGTTTTTT . TRBV9 . TRBJ2-2
CATRAGLASNTGELFF TGTGCCACCAGGGCGGGACTAGCTTCGAACACCGGGGAGCTGTTTTTT . TRBV19 TRBD2 TRBJ2-2
CASSQDPPSGSRRSGELFF TGTGCCAGCAGCCAAGATCCTCCTAGCGGGAGTAGGCGTAGCGGGGAGCTGTTTTTT . TRBV3-1/TRBV3-2 TRBD2 TRBJ2-2
CASSIAQGYNQPQHF TGTGCCAGTAGTATAGCACAGGGTTACAATCAGCCCCAGCATTTT . TRBV19 . TRBJ1-5
CAISESRGKNTEAFF TGTGCCATCAGTGAGTCCCGGGGGAAGAACACTGAAGCTTTCTTT . TRBV10-3 . TRBJ1-1
CASSTRQGGYGYTF TGTGCCAGCAGCACTCGACAGGGTGGCTATGGCTACACCTTC . TRBV4-2 TRBD1 TRBJ1-2
CASSLKPGLAGAVPYEQYF TGTGCCAGCAGTTTAAAGCCGGGACTAGCGGGGGCAGTCCCCTACGAGCAGTACTTC . TRBV27 TRBD2 TRBJ2-7
CASSLATPLRGYTF TGCGCCAGCAGCTTGGCTACCCCCCTCCGGGGCTACACCTTC . TRBV5-1 . TRBJ1-2
CASSLTGPKRAQHF TGTGCCAGCAGTTTGACAGGACCCAAGAGAGCCCAGCATTTT . TRBV6-5 . TRBJ1-5
CASSMIGQGGYEQYF TGTGCCAGTAGTATGATAGGACAGGGTGGCTACGAGCAGTACTTC . TRBV19 TRBD1 TRBJ2-7
CASSPRGTFNQPQHF TGTGCCAGCAGTCCACGGGGGACCTTCAATCAGCCCCAGCATTTT . TRBV6-5 . TRBJ1-5
CAWSRQGAQPQHF TGTGCCTGGAGTAGACAGGGGGCTCAGCCCCAGCATTTT . TRBV30 TRBD1 TRBJ1-5
CASSRKRGAGGAPYQPQHF TGTGCCAGCAGCCGGAAGAGGGGTGCAGGGGGTGCTCCCTATCAGCCCCAGCATTTT few TRBV5-8 TRBD1 TRBJ1-5
CASSQNLAGGLSDTQYF TGCGCCAGCAGCCAAAACCTAGCGGGGGGCCTTTCAGATACGCAGTATTTT . TRBV4-3 TRBD2 TRBJ2-3
CASSDGQGYQPQHF TGTGCCAGCAGCGATGGACAGGGATATCAGCCCCAGCATTTT . TRBV7-9 TRBD1 TRBJ1-5
CASSLGQGGPGELFF TGCGCCAGCAGCTTGGGCCAGGGGGGCCCCGGGGAGCTGTTTTTT . TRBV5-1 . TRBJ2-2
CASSWSGTGRTDTQYF TGTGCCAGCAGCTGGTCCGGGACAGGGCGAACAGATACGCAGTATTTT . TRBV7-2 TRBD1 TRBJ2-3
CASLGSLNQPQHF TGTGCCAGCTTGGGGAGTTTAAATCAGCCCCAGCATTTT . TRBV6-5 . TRBJ1-5
CASSIGTVRRIYNEQFF TGTGCCAGTAGTATAGGGACAGTCAGAAGAATTTACAATGAGCAGTTCTTC . TRBV19 . TRBJ2-1
CASSQQGNSPLHF TGTGCCAGCAGCCAACAGGGGAATTCACCCCTCCACTTT few TRBV3-1/TRBV3-2 . TRBJ1-6
CAWDTFGYGYTF TGTGCCTGGGACACCTTCGGGTATGGCTACACCTTC . TRBV30 . TRBJ1-2
CASSLTGLADTQYF TGTGCCAGCAGCTTGACAGGACTAGCCGATACGCAGTATTTT once TRBV7-3 TRBD2 TRBJ2-3
CASSSTHLRGTEKLFF TGTGCCAGCAGCTCCACCCACCTCAGGGGCACGGAAAAACTGTTTTTT . TRBV7-9 . TRBJ1-4
CASSYPAGERNQPQHF TGTGCCAGCAGTTACCCGGCGGGGGAGAGGAATCAGCCCCAGCATTTT . TRBV6-2/TRBV6-3 . TRBJ1-5
CASSLHPRGASQETQYF TGTGCCAGCAGCCTCCATCCCCGGGGGGCTTCTCAAGAGACCCAGTACTTC . TRBV7-3 . TRBJ2-5
CASSAGGYNEQFF TGTGCTAGTTCGGCAGGGGGCTACAATGAGCAGTTCTTC few TRBV12-5 TRBD1 TRBJ2-1
CASSPGWSSGANVLTF TGTGCCAGCAGTCCGGGATGGTCCTCTGGGGCCAACGTCCTGACTTTC . TRBV6-2/TRBV6-3 . TRBJ2-6
CASSLVGGTHQPQHF TGTGCCAGCAGCTTAGTAGGGGGCACACATCAGCCCCAGCATTTT . TRBV7-2 TRBD1 TRBJ1-5